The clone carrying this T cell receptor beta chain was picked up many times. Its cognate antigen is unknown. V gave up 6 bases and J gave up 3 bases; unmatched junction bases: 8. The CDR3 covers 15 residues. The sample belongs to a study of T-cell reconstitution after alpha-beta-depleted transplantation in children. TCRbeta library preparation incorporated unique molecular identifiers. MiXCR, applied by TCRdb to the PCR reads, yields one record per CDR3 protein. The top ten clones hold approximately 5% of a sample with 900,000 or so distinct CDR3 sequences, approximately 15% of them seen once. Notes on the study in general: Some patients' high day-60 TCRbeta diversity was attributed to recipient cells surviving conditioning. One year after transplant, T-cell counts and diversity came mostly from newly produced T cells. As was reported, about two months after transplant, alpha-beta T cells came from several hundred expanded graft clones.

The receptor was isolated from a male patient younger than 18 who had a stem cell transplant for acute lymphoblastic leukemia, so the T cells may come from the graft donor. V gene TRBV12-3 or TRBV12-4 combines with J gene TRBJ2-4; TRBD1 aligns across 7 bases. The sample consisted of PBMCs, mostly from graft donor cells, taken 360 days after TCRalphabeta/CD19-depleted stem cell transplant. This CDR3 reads CASSPGTAFKNIQYF. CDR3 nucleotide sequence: TGTGCCAGCAGCCCTGGGACAGCCTTCAAAAACATTCAGTACTTC.